This TCR beta chain stems from a study of blood T cell repertoires in COVID-19 (dated by TCRdb to 2020 to 2021). Some background on the complete study: Samples covering the acute and convalescent phases of COVID-19 were provided by collaborators in the United States, Italy and Spain. The material from the prospective study consisted of cDNA or gDNA derived from T cells, B-cell-depleted T cells, or PBMCs. The dataset comprised deeply sampled blood TCRbeta repertoires from subjects exposed to, actively infected with, or recovered from COVID-19. The repertoires were released in a freely available public database intended as a resource for research on the immune response to SARS-CoV-2. The samples were drawn from the first 160 participants of the ongoing ImmuneRACE study and from under 1,500 subjects provided by 6 global collaborators. Sample metadata almost always included a de-identified subject ID, COVID-19 status, age in years and sex. Where available, HLA class I and class II types were taken from metadata supplied by the sample provider and were not determined by assay-based typing.

On the study overall, not on this receptor specifically: The amount of clinical and demographic metadata varied by source and participant and was provided uncurated.

A second Seattle source provided samples from volunteer blood donors who had recovered from COVID-19. Each collaborating institution followed its own protocols to collect whole blood in K2EDTA tubes. For TCRbeta analysis, collaborators shipped samples in one of three forms: frozen whole blood, isolated PBMCs, or DNA extracted from either of those sample types. On this clone itself: Its antigen target is currently unknown. Base qualities are missing; no much larger clone stands one base away.

The immunoSEQ Assay, a bias-controlled multiplex PCR, was used to amplify TCRbeta CDR3 regions from genomic DNA. For the original study's pipeline: The number of nucleated cells in each sample was estimated by amplification of reference gene primers within the assay. To quantify the absolute abundance of each unique TCRbeta CDR3 rearrangement, sequence reads were collapsed and filtered. Productive Simpson clonality was computed per sample as the square root of Simpson's diversity index over productive rearrangements. TCRdb provides this immuneACCESS table in a form limited to in-frame rearrangements. Some clones are lacking; in checked studies, under half of them reflect an unresolved V gene, and why the rest are absent is not known. That table supplies the V and J calls and clone size; D and trimming were determined from the DNA. The sample profile shows a few hundred thousand clones; approximately 90% of them were found once. The biggest ten clones account for approximately 3.8% of the sample.

The source of this sequence is a man in his sixties who had recovered from COVID-19. Sample: peripheral blood.

The CDR3 protein: CASSLLQSNLPYEQYF. The DNA sequence is as follows: TGTGCCAGCAGCTTACTACAGTCCAATCTCCCCTACGAGCAGTACTTC. The chain employs TRBV7-2 and TRBJ2-7, with no confident D gene call. From its cysteine to its phenylalanine, the CDR3 spans 16 amino acids. Solely the CDR3 DNA is kept, with 48 bases framed from the first base. Sequences SGHTA (CDR1) and FQGNSA (CDR2) are obtained from the germline V gene. V loses 2 bases of germline sequence and J loses 2 bases, and the interval between the two ends is 16 bases.